The entry that follows covers one T cell receptor beta chain sequence. Profiled with immunoSEQ multiplex PCR; TCRdb holds only in-frame clones, not every one. Of around 290,000 clones in the sample, roughly 86% are singletons; the top ten hold over 2.5%. The sample originates from a study of blood T cell repertoires in COVID-19. J lost 4 bases, V lost 7 bases, and 6 bases had no gene match. The germline V gene has CDR1 SGHRS and CDR2 YFSETQ. The CDR3 runs 14 residues. The sequence came from a woman between 18 and 29 years old who had recovered from COVID-19. Sequenced sample: PBMCs or T cells enriched from blood (not recorded which). The V call is TRBV5-1, the J call TRBJ2-5; TRBD2 aligns across 11 bases. The CDR3 sequence is CASATSGILETQYF. DNA of the CDR3: TGCGCCAGCGCGACTAGCGGGATCTTAGAGACCCAGTACTTC.